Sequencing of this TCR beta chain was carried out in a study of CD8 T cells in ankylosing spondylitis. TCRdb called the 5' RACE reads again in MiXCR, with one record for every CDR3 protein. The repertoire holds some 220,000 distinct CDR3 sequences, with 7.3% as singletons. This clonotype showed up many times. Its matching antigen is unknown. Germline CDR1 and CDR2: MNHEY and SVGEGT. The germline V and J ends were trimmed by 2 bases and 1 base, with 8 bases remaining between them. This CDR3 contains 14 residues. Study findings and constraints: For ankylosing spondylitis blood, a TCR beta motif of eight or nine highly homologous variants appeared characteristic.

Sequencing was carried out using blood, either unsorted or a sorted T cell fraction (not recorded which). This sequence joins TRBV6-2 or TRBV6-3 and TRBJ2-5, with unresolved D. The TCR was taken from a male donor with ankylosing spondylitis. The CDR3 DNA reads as TGTGCCAGCAGTTACGTCGCCTCCCAAGAGACCCAGTACTTC. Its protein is CASSYVASQETQYF.